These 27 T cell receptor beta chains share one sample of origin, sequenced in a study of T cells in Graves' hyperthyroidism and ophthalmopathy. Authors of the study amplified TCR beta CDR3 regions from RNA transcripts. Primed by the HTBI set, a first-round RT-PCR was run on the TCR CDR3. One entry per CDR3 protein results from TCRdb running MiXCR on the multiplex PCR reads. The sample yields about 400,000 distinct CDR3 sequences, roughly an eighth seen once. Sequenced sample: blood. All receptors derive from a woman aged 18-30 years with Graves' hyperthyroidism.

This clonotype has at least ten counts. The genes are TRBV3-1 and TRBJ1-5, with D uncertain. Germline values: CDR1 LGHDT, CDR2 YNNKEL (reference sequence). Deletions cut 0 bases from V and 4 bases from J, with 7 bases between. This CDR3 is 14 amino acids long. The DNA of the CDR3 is TGTGCCAGCAGCCAAGACCCCCTAAATCAGCCCCAGCATTTT. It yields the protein CASSQDPLNQPQHF.

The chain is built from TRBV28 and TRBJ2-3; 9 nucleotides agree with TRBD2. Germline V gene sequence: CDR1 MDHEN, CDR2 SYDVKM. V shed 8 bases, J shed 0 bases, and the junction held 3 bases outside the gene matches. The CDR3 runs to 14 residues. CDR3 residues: CASGSGGSTDTQYF. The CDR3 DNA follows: TGTGCCAGCGGGAGCGGGGGGAGCACAGATACGCAGTATTTT.

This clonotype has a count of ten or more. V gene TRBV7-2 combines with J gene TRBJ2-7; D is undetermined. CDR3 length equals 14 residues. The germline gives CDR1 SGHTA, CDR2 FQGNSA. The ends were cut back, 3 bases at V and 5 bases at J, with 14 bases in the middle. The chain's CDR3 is CASSLEQFSHEQYF. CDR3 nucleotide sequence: TGTGCCAGCAGCTTGGAACAGTTTTCCCACGAGCAGTACTTC.

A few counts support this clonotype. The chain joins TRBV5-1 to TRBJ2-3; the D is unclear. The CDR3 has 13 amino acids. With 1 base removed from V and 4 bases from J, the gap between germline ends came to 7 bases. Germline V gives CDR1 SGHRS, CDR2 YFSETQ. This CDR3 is CASSLSLADTQYF. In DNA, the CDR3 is TGCGCCAGCAGCTTGTCATTGGCAGATACGCAGTATTTT.

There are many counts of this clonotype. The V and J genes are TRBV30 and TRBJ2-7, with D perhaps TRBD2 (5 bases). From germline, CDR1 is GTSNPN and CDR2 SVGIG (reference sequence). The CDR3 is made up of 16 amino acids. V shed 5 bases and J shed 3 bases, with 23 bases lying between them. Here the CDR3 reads CAWDPVGGGIDYEQYF. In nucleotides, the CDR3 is TGTGCCTGGGATCCGGTGGGTGGAGGAATCGACTACGAGCAGTACTTC.

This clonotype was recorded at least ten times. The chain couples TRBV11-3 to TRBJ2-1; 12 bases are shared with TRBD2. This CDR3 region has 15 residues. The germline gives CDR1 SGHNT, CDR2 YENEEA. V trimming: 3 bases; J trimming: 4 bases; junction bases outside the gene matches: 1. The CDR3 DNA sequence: TGTGCCAGCAGCTTTCTAGCGGGAGGGTACAATGAGCAGTTCTTC. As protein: CASSFLAGGYNEQFF.

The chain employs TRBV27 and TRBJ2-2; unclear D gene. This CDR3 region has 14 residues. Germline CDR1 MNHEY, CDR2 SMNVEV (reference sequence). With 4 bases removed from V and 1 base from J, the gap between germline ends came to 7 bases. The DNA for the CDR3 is TGTGCCAGCAGTTATAGGGAGAACACCGGGGAGCTGTTTTTT. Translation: CASSYRENTGELFF.

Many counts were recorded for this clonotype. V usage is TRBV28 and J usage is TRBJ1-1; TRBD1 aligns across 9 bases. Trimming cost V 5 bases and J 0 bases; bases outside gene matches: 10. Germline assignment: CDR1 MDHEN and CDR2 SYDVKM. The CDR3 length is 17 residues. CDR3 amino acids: CASSRSGTGYMNTEAFF. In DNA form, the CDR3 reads TGTGCCAGCAGTAGGTCCGGGACAGGGTACATGAACACTGAAGCTTTCTTT.

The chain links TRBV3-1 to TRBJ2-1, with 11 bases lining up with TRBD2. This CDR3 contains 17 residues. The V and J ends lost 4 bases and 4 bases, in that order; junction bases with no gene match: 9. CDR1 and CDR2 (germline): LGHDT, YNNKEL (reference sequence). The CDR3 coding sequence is TGTGCCAGCAGCCGGAGCTCCGGGACTAGCGGATACAATGAGCAGTTCTTC. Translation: CASSRSSGTSGYNEQFF.

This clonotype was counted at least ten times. DNA for the CDR3: TGTGCCAGCAGTGATTCATTCCGGACAGGGGTTGTAAATGGCGCTGAAGCTTTCTTT. Translating gives CASSDSFRTGVVNGAEAFF. The chain employs TRBV6-1 and TRBJ1-1, with TRBD1 matching over 9 bases. Germline CDR1 MNHNS, CDR2 SASEGT. V was clipped by 3 bases and J by 6 bases; unmatched bases: 20. The CDR3 spans 19 residues.

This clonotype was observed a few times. The CDR3 loop is CASSADSFYEQYF. The CDR3 DNA is TGTGCCAGTAGTGCGGACAGTTTTTACGAGCAGTACTTC. The chain is built from TRBV19 and TRBJ2-7; D is possibly TRBD1 (6 bases). CDR1 LNHDA and CDR2 SQIVND come from the germline V gene (reference sequence). V gave up 5 bases and J gave up 4 bases, with 12 bases separating them. This CDR3 has 13 residues.

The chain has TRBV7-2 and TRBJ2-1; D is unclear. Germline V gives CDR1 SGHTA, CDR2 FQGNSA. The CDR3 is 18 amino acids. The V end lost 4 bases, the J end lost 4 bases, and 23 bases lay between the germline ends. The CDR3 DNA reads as TGTGCCAGCAGCTCACCGTCAAGCGATCCGGGCCGATACAATGAGCAGTTCTTC. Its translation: CASSSPSSDPGRYNEQFF.

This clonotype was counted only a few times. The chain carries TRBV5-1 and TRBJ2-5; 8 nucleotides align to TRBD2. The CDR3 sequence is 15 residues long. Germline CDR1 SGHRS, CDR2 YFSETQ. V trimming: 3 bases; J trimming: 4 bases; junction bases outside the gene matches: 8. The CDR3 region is CASSWSGRAGETQYF. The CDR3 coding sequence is TGCGCCAGCAGCTGGTCCGGGAGGGCCGGAGAGACCCAGTACTTC.

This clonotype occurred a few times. In DNA form, the CDR3 reads TGCAGTGCTACCACGGACAGGGAGTACGAGCAGTACTTC. The encoded protein is CSATTDREYEQYF. The gene calls are TRBV20-1 and TRBJ2-7; 8 bases are shared with TRBD1. The germline V gene encodes CDR1 DFQATT and CDR2 SNEGSKA (reference sequence). The CDR3 loop spans 13 amino acids. Trimming took 4 bases from V and 4 from J; bases not matched to a gene: 6.

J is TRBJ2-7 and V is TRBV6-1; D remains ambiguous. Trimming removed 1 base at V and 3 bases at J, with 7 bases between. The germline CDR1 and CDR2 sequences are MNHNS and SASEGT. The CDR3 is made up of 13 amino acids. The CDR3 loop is CASSEVSLYEQYF. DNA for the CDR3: TGTGCCAGCAGTGAAGTCTCGCTCTACGAGCAGTACTTC.

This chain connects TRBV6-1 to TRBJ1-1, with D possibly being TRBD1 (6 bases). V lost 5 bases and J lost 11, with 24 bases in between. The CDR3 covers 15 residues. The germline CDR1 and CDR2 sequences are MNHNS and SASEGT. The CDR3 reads CASSLSRRGATGAFF. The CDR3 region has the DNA TGTGCCAGCAGTCTGAGTCGAAGGGGGGCAACCGGGGCTTTCTTT.

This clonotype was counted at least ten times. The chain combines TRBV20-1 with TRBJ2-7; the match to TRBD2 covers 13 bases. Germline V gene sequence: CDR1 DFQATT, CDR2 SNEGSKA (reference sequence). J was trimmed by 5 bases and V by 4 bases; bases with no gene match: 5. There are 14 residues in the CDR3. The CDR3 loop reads CSATGLAGDHEQYF. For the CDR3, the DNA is TGCAGTGCTACTGGACTAGCGGGAGACCACGAGCAGTACTTC.

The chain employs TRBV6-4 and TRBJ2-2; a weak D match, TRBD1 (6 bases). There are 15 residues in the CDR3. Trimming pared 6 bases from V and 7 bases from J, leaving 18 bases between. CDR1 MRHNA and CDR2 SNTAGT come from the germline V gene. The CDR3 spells CASSAGTSGSGELFF. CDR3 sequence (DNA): TGTGCCAGCAGCGCCGGGACATCGGGAAGCGGGGAGCTGTTTTTT.

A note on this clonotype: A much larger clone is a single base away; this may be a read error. CDR3 protein: CASNAPGLAGGTDTQYF. The CDR3 DNA follows: TGCGCCAGCAATGCCCCGGGACTAGCGGGAGGCACAGATACGCAGTATTTT. The genes are TRBV10-2 and TRBJ2-3, with 14 bases fitting TRBD2. The CDR3 has 17 amino acids. Per germline, CDR1 WSHSY and CDR2 SAAADI. Trimming took 7 bases from V and 1 from J; bases not matched to a gene: 7.

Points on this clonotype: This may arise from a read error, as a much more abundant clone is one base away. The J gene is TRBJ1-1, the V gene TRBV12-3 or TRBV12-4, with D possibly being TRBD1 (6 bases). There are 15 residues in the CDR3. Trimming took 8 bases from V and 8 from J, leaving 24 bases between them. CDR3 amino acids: CASGSQRGAVEEAFF. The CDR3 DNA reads TGTGCCAGCGGCTCTCAAAGGGGGGCCGTAGAGGAAGCTTTCTTT.

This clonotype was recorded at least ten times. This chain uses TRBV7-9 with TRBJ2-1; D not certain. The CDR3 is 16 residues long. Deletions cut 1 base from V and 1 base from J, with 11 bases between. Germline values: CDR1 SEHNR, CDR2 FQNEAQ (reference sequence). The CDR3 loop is CASSLVGKASYNEQFF. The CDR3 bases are TGTGCCAGCAGCTTAGTAGGTAAAGCATCCTACAATGAGCAGTTCTTC.

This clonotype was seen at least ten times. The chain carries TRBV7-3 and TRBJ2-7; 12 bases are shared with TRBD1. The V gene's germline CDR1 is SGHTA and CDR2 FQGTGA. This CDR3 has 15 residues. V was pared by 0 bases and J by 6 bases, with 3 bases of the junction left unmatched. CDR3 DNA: TGTGCCAGCAGCTTAACCGGGACAGGGGGCTCCGAGCAGTACTTC. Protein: CASSLTGTGGSEQYF.

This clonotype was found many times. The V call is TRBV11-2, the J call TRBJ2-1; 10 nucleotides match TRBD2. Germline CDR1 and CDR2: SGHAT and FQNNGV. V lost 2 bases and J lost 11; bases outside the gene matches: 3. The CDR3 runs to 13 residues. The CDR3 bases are TGTGCCAGCAGCTTAATTAGCGGGAGGCAGCAGTTCTTC. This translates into CASSLISGRQQFF.

This CDR3 is CASSSTSTGGGSEAFF. The DNA of the CDR3 is TGTGCCAGTTCCTCCACTTCGACAGGGGGTGGTTCCGAAGCTTTCTTT. The J gene is TRBJ1-1, the V gene TRBV18; TRBD1 matches at 9 bases. The CDR3 sequence is 16 residues long. Germline values: CDR1 KGHSH, CDR2 LQKENI. The V gene end was trimmed by 9 bases and the J gene end by 8 bases; junction bases not matched to a gene: 19.

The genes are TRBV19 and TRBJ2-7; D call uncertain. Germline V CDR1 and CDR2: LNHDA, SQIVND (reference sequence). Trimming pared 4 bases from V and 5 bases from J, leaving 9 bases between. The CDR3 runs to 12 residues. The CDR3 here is CASSNDRDEQYF. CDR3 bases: TGTGCCAGTAGTAACGATCGGGACGAGCAGTACTTC.

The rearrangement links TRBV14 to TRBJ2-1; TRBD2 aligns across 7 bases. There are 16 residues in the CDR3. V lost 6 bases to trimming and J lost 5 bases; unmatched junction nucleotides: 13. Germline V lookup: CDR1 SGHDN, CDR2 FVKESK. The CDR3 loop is CASRSRTRAVDNEQFF. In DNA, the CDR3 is TGTGCCAGCAGATCTCGGACTAGAGCAGTCGACAATGAGCAGTTCTTC.

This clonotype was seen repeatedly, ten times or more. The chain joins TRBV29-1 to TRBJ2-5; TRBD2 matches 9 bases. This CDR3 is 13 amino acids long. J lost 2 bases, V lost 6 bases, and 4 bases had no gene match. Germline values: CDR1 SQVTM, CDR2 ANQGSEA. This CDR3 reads CSVTTSGQETQYF. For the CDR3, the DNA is TGCAGCGTCACGACTAGCGGACAAGAGACCCAGTACTTC.